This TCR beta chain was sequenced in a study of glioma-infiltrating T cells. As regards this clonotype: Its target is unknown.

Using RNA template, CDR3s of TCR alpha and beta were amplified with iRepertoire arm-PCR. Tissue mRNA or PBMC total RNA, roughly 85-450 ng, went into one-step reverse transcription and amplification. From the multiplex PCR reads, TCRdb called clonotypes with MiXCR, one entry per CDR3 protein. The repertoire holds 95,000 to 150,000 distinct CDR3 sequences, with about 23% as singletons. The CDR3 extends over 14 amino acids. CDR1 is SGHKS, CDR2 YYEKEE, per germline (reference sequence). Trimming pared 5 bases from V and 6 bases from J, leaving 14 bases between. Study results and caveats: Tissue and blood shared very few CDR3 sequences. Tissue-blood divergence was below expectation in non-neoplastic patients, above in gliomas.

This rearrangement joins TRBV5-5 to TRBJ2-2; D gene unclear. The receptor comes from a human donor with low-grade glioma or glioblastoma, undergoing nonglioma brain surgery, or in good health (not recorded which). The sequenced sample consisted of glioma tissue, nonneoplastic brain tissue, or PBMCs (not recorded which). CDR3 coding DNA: TGTGCCAGCAGACTGGTAGGGCCCGCCGGGGAGCTGTTTTTT. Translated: CASRLVGPAGELFF.